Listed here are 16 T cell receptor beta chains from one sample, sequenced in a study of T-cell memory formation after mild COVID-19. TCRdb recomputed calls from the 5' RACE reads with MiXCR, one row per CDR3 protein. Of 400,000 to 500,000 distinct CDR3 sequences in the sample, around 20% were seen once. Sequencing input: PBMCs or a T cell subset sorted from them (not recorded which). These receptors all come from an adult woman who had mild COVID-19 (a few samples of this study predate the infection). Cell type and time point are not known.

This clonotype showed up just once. The CDR3 region is CSVPSGSWYNEQFF. The DNA for the CDR3 is TGCAGTGTACCTAGCGGGAGTTGGTACAATGAGCAGTTCTTC. The chain joins TRBV20-1 to TRBJ2-1; 10 bases align to TRBD2. Unmatched junction bases numbered 7, after V lost 7 bases and J lost 4 bases. Germline V CDR1 and CDR2: DFQATT, SNEGSKA (reference sequence). The CDR3 is 14 amino acids.

The CDR3 spells CASRLVAGTDTQYF. The CDR3 DNA sequence: TGTGCCAGCCGGTTGGTAGCTGGCACAGATACGCAGTATTTT. This chain uses TRBV6-6 with TRBJ2-3; no definite D call. The CDR3 loop spans 14 amino acids. Per germline, CDR1 MNHNY and CDR2 SVGAGI (reference sequence). Trimming removed 8 bases at V and 1 base at J, with 13 bases between.

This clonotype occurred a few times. CDR3 sequence (DNA): TGCAGTGCGACAGGACTAGCGGATGCCTACGAGCAGTACTTC. Translation gives CSATGLADAYEQYF. The rearrangement links TRBV20-1 to TRBJ2-7; TRBD2 matches 10 bases. Germline trimming cut 6 bases from V and 2 bases from J; bases unmatched to any gene: 7. The CDR3 contains 14 residues. The germline CDR1 and CDR2 sequences are DFQATT and SNEGSKA (reference sequence).

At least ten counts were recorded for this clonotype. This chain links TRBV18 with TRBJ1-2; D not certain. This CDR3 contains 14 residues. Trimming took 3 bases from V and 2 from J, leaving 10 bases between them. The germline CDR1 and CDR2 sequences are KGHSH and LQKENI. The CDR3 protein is CASSPMAENYGYTF. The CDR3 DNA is TGTGCCAGCTCACCTATGGCAGAGAACTATGGCTACACCTTC.

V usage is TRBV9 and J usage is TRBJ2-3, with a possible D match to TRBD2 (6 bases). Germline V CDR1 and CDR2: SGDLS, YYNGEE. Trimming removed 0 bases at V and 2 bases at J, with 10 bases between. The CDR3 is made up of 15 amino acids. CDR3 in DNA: TGTGCCAGCAGCGTAGCGGGGCGGGACACAGATACGCAGTATTTT. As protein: CASSVAGRDTDTQYF.

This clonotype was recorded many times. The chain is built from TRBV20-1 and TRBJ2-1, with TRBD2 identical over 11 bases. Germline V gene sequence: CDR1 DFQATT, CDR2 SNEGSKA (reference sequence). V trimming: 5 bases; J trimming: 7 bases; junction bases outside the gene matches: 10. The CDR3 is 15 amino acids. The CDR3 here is CSAYLAGGGWNEQFF. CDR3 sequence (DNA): TGCAGTGCTTATTTAGCGGGAGGGGGATGGAATGAGCAGTTCTTC.

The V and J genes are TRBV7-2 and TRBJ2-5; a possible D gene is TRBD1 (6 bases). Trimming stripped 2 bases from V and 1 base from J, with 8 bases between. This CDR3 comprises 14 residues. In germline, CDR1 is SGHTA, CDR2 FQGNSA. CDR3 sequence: CASSLNRAQETQYF. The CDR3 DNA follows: TGTGCCAGCAGCTTAAACAGGGCCCAAGAGACCCAGTACTTC.

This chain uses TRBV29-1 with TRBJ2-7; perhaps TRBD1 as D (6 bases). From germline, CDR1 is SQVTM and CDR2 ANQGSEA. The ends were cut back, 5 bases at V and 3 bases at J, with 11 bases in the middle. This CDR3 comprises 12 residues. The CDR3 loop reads CSVSETGYEQYF. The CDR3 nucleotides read TGCAGCGTTAGTGAGACAGGCTACGAGCAGTACTTC.

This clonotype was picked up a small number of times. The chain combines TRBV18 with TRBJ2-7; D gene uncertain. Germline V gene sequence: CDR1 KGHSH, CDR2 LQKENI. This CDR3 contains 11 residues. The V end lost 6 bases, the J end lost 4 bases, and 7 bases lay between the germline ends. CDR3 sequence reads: CASSPEYEQYF. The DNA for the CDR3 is TGTGCCAGCTCTCCAGAGTACGAGCAGTACTTC.

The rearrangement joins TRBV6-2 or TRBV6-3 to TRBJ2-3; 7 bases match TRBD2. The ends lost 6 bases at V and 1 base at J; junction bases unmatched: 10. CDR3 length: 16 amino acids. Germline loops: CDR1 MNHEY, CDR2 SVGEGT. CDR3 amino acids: CASRKPLTSRTDTQYF. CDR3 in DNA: TGTGCCAGCAGAAAGCCCCTGACTAGCCGCACAGATACGCAGTATTTT.

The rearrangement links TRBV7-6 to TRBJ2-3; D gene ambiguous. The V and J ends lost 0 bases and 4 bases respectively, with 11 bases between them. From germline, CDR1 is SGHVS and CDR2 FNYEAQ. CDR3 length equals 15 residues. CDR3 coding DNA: TGTGCCAGCAGCTTAGCCCCCGCGCTCTCAGATACGCAGTATTTT. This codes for CASSLAPALSDTQYF. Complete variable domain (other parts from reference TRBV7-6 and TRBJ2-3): GAGVSQSPRYKVTKRGQDVALRCDPISGHVSLYWYRQALGQGPEFLTYFNYEAQQDKSGLPNDRFSAERPEGSISTLTIQRTEQRDSAMYRCASSLAPALSDTQYFGPGTRLTVL.

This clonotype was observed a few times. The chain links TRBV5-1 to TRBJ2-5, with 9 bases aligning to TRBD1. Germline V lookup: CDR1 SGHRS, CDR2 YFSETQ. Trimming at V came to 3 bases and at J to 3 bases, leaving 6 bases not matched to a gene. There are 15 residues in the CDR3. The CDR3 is CASSWGDRAKETQYF. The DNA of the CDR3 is TGCGCCAGCAGCTGGGGGGACAGGGCTAAAGAGACCCAGTACTTC.

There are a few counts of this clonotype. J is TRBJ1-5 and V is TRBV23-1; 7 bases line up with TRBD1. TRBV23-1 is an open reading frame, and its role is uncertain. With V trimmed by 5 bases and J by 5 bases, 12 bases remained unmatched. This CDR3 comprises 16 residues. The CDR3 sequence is CASSSPVTGADQPQHF. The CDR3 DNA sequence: TGCGCCAGCAGTTCCCCAGTCACAGGGGCTGATCAGCCCCAGCATTTT.

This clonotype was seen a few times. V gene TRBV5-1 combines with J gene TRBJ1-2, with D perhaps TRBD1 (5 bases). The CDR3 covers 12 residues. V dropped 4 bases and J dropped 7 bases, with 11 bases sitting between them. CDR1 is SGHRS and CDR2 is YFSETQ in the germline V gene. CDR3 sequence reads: CASSRGEGGYTF. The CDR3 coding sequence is TGCGCCAGCAGCAGGGGCGAGGGTGGCTACACCTTC.

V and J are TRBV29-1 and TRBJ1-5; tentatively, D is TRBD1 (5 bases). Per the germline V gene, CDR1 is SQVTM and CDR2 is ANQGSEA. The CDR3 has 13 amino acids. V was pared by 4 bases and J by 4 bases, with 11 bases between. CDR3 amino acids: CSVAQGGNQPQHF. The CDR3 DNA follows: TGCAGCGTTGCCCAGGGAGGGAATCAGCCCCAGCATTTT.

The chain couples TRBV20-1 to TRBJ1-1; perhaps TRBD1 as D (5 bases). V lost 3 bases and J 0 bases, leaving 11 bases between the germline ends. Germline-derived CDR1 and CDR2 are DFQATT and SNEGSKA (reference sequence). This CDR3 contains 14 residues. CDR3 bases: TGCAGTGCTAGCCGGCAGGGCTTGAACACTGAAGCTTTCTTT. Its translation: CSASRQGLNTEAFF.